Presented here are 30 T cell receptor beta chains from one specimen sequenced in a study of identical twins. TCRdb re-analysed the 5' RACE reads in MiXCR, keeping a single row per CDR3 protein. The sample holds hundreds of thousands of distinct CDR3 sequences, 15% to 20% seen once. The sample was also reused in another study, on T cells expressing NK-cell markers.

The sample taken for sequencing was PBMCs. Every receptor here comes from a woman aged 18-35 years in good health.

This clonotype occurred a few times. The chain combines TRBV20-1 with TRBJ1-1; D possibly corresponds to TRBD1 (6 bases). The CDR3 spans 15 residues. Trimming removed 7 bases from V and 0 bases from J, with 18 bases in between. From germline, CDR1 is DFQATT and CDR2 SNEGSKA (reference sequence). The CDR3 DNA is TGCAGTGTTATTGGACAGCTCCTCATGAACACTGAAGCTTTCTTT. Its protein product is CSVIGQLLMNTEAFF.

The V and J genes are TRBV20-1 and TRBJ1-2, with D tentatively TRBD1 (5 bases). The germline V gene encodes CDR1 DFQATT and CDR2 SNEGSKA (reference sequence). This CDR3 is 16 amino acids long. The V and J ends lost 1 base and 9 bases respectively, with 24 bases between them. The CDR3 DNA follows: TGCAGTGCTAGAGGAGGAAGCGTCTGGGGCCAGGGAAGCTACACCTTC. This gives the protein CSARGGSVWGQGSYTF.

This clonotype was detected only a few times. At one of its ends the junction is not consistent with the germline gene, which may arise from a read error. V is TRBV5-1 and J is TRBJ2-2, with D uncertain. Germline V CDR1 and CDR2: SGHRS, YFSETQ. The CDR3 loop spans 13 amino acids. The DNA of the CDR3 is TGTGCCAGCTCACCCGGCAGCACCGGGGAGCTGTTTTTT. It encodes CASSPGSTGELFF.

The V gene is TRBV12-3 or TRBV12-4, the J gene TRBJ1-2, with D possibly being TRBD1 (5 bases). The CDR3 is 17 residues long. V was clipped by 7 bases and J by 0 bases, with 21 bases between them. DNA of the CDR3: TGTGCCAGCACCAAAAATTCGGGACGGTACTCTAACTATGGCTACACCTTC. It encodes CASTKNSGRYSNYGYTF.

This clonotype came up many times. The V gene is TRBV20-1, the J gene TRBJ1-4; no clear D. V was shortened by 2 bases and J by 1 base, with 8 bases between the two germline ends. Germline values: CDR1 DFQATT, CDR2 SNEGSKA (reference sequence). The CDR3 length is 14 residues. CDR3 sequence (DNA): TGCAGTGCTAGAAGAGGCGGAACTAATGAAAAACTGTTTTTT. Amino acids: CSARRGGTNEKLFF.

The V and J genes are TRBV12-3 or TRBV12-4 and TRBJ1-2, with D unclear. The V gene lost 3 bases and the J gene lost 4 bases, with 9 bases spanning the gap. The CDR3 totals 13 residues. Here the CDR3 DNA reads TGTGCCAGCAGTTTGGGCAGATTCTATGGCTACACCTTC. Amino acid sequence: CASSLGRFYGYTF.

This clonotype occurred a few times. CDR3 sequence reads: CASSQEASGSNEQFF. The DNA of the CDR3 is TGCGCCAGCAGCCAAGAGGCTAGCGGGAGCAATGAGCAGTTCTTC. The chain joins TRBV4-3 to TRBJ2-1; TRBD2 matches 10 bases. This CDR3 has 15 amino acids. Germline V gene data show CDR1 as LGHNA and CDR2 as YSLEER. Trimming removed 0 bases from V and 6 bases from J; junction bases left unmatched: 2.

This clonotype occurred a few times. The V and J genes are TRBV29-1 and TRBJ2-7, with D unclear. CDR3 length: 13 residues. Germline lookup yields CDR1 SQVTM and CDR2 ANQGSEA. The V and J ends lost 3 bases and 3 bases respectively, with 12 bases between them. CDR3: CSVEFNSRYEQYF. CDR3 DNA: TGCAGCGTTGAGTTTAACTCGCGCTACGAGCAGTACTTC.

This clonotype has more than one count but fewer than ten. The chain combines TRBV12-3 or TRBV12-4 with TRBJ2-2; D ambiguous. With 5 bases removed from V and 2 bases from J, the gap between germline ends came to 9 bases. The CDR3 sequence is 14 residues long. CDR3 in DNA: TGTGCCAGCAGTAATACAAGAAACACCGGGGAGCTGTTTTTT. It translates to CASSNTRNTGELFF.

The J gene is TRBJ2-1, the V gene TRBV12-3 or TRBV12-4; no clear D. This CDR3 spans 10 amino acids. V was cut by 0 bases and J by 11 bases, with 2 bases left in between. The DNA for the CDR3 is TGTGCCAGCAGTTTAGCGCAGCAGTTCTTC. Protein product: CASSLAQQFF.

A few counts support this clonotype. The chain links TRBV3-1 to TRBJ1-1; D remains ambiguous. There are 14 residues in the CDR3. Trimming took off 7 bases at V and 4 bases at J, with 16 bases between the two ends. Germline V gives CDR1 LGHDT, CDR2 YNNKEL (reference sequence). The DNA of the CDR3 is TGTGCCAGCACCAAATCCGGGGTGGGCACTGAAGCTTTCTTT. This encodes CASTKSGVGTEAFF.

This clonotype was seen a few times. DNA of the CDR3: TGCGCCAGCAGCTTTCGCCGGGACAGATTCCAAGAGACCCAGTACTTC. The encoded protein is CASSFRRDRFQETQYF. The rearrangement uses TRBV4-3 and TRBJ2-5; 7 bases match TRBD1. Germline V CDR1 and CDR2: LGHNA, YSLEER. The junction had 10 bases not matched to a gene; V was cut back by 5 bases and J by 1 base. The CDR3 spans 16 residues.

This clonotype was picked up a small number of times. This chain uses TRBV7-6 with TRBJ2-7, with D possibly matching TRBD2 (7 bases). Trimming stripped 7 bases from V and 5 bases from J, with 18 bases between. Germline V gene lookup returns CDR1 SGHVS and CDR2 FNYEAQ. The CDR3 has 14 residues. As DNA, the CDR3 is TGTGCCAGCACGCCAGGGGAGGGCCTGAACGAGCAGTACTTC. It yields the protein CASTPGEGLNEQYF. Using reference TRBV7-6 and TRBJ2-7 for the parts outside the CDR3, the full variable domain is GAGVSQSPRYKVTKRGQDVALRCDPISGHVSLYWYRQALGQGPEFLTYFNYEAQQDKSGLPNDRFSAERPEGSISTLTIQRTEQRDSAMYRCASTPGEGLNEQYFGPGTRLTVT.

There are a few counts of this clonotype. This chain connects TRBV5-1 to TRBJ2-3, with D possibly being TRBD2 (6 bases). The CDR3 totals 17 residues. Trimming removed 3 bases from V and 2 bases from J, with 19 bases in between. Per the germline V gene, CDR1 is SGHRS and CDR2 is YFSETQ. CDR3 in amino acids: CASSSRRGGDLTDTQYF. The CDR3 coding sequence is TGCGCCAGCAGCTCCCGTCGGGGCGGGGACCTCACAGATACGCAGTATTTT.

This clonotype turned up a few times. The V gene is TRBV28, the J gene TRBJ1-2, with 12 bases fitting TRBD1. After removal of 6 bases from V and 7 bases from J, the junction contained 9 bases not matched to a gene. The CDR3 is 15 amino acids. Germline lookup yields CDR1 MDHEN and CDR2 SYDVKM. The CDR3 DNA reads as TGTGCCAGCAGCGGGACAGGGGGCGGCCTGGTTGGCTACACCTTC. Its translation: CASSGTGGGLVGYTF.

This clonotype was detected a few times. Here the CDR3 DNA reads TGTGCCAGCAGTTTTAGGGCGGTAAGCAATCAGCCCCAGCATTTT. Amino acid sequence: CASSFRAVSNQPQHF. J is TRBJ1-5 and V is TRBV12-3 or TRBV12-4; no clear D gene. V lost 3 bases, J lost 1 base, and 10 bases lay in between. CDR3 length: 15 amino acids.

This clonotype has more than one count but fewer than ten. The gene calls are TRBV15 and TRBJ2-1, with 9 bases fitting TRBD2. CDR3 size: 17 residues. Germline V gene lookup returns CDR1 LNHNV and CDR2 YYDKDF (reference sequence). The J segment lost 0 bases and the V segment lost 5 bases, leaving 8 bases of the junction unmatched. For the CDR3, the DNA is TGTGCCACCAGCGTGCGGGGGGGATATCGCTCCTACAATGAGCAGTTCTTC. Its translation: CATSVRGGYRSYNEQFF.

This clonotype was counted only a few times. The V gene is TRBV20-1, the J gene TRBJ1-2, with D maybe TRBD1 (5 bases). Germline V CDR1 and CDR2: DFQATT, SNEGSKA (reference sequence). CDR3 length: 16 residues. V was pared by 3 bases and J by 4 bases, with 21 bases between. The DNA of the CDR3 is TGCAGTGCTAGCGAATCCAGCGCAGGGACGGGCTATGGCTACACCTTC. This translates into CSASESSAGTGYGYTF.

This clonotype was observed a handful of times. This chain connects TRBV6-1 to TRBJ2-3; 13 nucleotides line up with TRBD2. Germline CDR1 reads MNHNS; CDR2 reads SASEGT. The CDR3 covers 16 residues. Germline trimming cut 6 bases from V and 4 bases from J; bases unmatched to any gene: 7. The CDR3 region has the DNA TGTGCCAGCAGCCCCCCGGGACTAGCGGGACCAGATACGCAGTATTTT. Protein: CASSPPGLAGPDTQYF.

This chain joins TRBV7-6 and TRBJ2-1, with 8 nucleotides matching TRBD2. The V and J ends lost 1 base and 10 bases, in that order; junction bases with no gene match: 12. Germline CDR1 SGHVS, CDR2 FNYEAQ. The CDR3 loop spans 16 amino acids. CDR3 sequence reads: CASSLVRTGGGGEQFF. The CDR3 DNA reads TGTGCCAGCAGCTTAGTGCGAACCGGGGGGGGTGGAGAGCAGTTCTTC.

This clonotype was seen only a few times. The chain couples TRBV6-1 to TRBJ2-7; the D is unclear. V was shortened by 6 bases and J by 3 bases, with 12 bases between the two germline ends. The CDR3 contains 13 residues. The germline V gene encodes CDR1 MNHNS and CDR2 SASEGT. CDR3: CASSSGVDYEQYF. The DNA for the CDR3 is TGTGCCAGCAGCTCTGGCGTAGACTACGAGCAGTACTTC.

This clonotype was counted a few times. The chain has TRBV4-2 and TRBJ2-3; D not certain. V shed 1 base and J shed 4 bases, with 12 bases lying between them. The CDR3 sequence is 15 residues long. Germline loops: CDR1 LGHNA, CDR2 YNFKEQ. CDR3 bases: TGTGCCAGCAGCCAAGCTTCTAAGAATGCAGATACGCAGTATTTT. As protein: CASSQASKNADTQYF.

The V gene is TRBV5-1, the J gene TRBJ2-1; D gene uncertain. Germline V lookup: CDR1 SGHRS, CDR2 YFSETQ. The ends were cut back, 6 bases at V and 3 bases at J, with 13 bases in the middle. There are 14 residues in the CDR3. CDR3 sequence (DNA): TGCGCCAGCAAAGGTGAGGTTAGCTACAATGAGCAGTTCTTC. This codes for CASKGEVSYNEQFF. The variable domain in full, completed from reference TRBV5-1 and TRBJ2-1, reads KAGVTQTPRYLIKTRGQQVTLSCSPISGHRSVSWYQQTPGQGLQFLFEYFSETQRNKGNFPGRFSGRQFSNSRSEMNVSTLELGDSALYLCASKGEVSYNEQFFGPGTRLTVL.

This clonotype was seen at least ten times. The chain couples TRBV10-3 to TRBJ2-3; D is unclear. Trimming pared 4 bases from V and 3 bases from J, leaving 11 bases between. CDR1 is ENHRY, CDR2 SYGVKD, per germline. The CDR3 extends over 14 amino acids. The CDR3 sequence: CAISAPGLTDTQYF. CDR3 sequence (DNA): TGTGCCATCAGTGCGCCGGGCCTTACAGATACGCAGTATTTT.

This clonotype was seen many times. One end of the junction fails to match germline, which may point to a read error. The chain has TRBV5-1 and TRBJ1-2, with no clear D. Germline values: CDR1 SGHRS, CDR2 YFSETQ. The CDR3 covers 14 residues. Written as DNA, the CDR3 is TGTGCCAGCAGCTTAGATCGCGGAAACTATGGCTACACCTTC. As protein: CASSLDRGNYGYTF.

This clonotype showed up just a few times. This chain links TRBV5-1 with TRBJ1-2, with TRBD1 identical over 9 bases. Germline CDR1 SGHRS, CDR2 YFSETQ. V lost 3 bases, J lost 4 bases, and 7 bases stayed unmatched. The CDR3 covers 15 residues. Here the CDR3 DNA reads TGCGCCAGCAGCTCTCGAGGGGACAGGGTCTATGGCTACACCTTC. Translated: CASSSRGDRVYGYTF.

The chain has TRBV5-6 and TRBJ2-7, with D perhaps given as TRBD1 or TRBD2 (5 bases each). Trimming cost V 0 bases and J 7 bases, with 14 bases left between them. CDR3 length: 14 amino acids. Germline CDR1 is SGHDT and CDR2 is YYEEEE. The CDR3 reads CASSLDGQTGEQYF. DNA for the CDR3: TGTGCCAGCAGCTTGGACGGACAAACGGGAGAGCAGTACTTC.

The CDR3 sequence: CAISAFTDTQYF. The CDR3 DNA reads TGTGCCATCTCTGCCTTTACAGATACGCAGTATTTT. V and J are TRBV10-3 and TRBJ2-3; D ambiguous. This CDR3 region has 12 residues. V shed 8 bases and J shed 3 bases, with 9 bases lying between them. The germline CDR1 and CDR2 sequences are ENHRY and SYGVKD.

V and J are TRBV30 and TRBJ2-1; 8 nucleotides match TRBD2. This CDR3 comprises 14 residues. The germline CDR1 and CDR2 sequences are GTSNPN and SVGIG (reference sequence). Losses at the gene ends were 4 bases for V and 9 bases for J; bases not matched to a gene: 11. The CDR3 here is CAWTGTSIVVEQFF. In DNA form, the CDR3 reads TGTGCCTGGACCGGGACTAGTATAGTTGTTGAGCAGTTCTTC. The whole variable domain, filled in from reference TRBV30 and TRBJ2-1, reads SQTIHQWPATLVQPVGSPLSLECTVEGTSNPNLYWYRQAAGRGLQLLFYSVGIGQISSEVPQNLSASRPQDRQFILSSKKLLLSDSGFYLCAWTGTSIVVEQFFGPGTRLTVL.

The CDR3 sequence: CASSSRLAGAHTDTQYF. DNA of the CDR3: TGTGCCAGCAGCTCCCGACTAGCGGGGGCCCACACAGATACGCAGTATTTT. The V call is TRBV11-3, the J call TRBJ2-3, with 12 bases aligning to TRBD2. V lost 4 bases, J lost 2 bases, and 7 bases stayed unmatched. CDR3 length: 17 amino acids. The germline CDR1 and CDR2 sequences are SGHNT and YENEEA. The full variable domain, completed using reference TRBV11-3 and TRBJ2-3, is EAGVVQSPRYKIIEKKQPVAFWCNPISGHNTLYWYLQNLGQGPELLIRYENEEAVDDSQLPKDRFSAERLKGVDSTLKIQPAELGDSAVYLCASSSRLAGAHTDTQYFGPGTRLTVL.